A single sample is the source of the 21 T cell receptor beta chains below, sequenced in a study of T cells in Graves' hyperthyroidism and ophthalmopathy. Researchers took RNA transcripts and amplified the TCR beta CDR3 regions from them. HTBI primers were employed in a first-round RT-PCR of the TCR CDR3. One entry per CDR3 protein results from TCRdb running MiXCR on the multiplex PCR reads. The profile covers roughly 350,000 distinct CDR3 sequences, with 13% to 15% appearing a single time and around 19% taken by the ten largest. Sequencing was performed on blood. The receptors shown here come from a woman in her 30s with Graves' ophthalmopathy.

In this sample, this clonotype turned up many times. V gene TRBV7-2 combines with J gene TRBJ2-2, with D unresolved. CDR1 is SGHTA, CDR2 FQGNSA, per germline. V lost 1 base, J lost 1 base, and 10 bases lay in between. CDR3 length equals 16 residues. The CDR3 loop is CASSLERVLNTGELFF. The CDR3 nucleotides read TGTGCCAGCAGCTTAGAAAGGGTCCTGAACACCGGGGAGCTGTTTTTT.

The V gene is TRBV20-1, the J gene TRBJ2-5; possible D gene TRBD1, 5 bases. Trimming took off 2 bases at V and 13 bases at J, with 17 bases between the two ends. The CDR3 is 12 amino acids. The germline V gene has CDR1 DFQATT and CDR2 SNEGSKA (reference sequence). DNA for the CDR3: TGCAGTGCTAGACCCCCTGGGGCCGGCTGGTACTTC. It is translated as CSARPPGAGWYF.

This clonotype was recorded at least ten times. V usage is TRBV7-2 and J usage is TRBJ2-2; D perhaps matches TRBD1 (6 bases). CDR3 size: 17 residues. V was cut by 5 bases and J by 0 bases, with 16 bases left in between. The germline V gene has CDR1 SGHTA and CDR2 FQGNSA. CDR3 sequence (DNA): TGTGCCAGCAGCCGGCGGTTTGGGGGCGCGAACACCGGGGAGCTGTTTTTT. Residues: CASSRRFGGANTGELFF.

This clonotype was seen more than once but under ten times. The V call is TRBV19, the J call TRBJ2-7; 7 nucleotides line up with TRBD1. CDR3 length equals 15 residues. CDR1 and CDR2 from the germline V gene are LNHDA and SQIVND (reference sequence). The ends lost 3 bases at V and 1 base at J; junction bases unmatched: 6. The CDR3, as DNA: TGTGCCAGTAGTATCCGGGGACAGCAGTCCTACGAGCAGTACTTC. Translating gives CASSIRGQQSYEQYF. The full variable domain, with the rest looked up from reference TRBV19 and TRBJ2-7, is DGGITQSPKYLFRKEGQNVTLSCEQNLNHDAMYWYRQDPGQGLRLIYYSQIVNDFQKGDIAEGYSVSREKKESFPLTVTSAQKNPTAFYLCASSIRGQQSYEQYFGPGTRLTVT.

This clonotype was seen repeatedly, ten times or more. The chain joins TRBV27 to TRBJ1-5, with D possibly TRBD1 on 6 matching bases. Trimming cost V 1 base and J 6 bases, with 13 bases left between them. In germline, CDR1 is MNHEY, CDR2 SMNVEV (reference sequence). This CDR3 spans 15 amino acids. CDR3 sequence (DNA): TGTGCCAGCAGTTTATGGGCGTCGGGGGCTCAGCCCCAGCATTTT. Encoded protein: CASSLWASGAQPQHF.

Many counts were recorded for this clonotype. The chain carries TRBV19 and TRBJ2-7; tentative D call: TRBD1 (5 bases). The CDR3 consists of 14 residues. Trimming removed 3 bases from V and 0 bases from J, with 9 bases in between. The germline V gene has CDR1 LNHDA and CDR2 SQIVND (reference sequence). CDR3 loop: CASSIAGHSYEQYF. Here the CDR3 DNA reads TGTGCCAGTAGTATTGCAGGGCACTCCTACGAGCAGTACTTC. The whole variable domain, filled in from reference TRBV19 and TRBJ2-7, reads DGGITQSPKYLFRKEGQNVTLSCEQNLNHDAMYWYRQDPGQGLRLIYYSQIVNDFQKGDIAEGYSVSREKKESFPLTVTSAQKNPTAFYLCASSIAGHSYEQYFGPGTRLTVT.

The CDR3 sequence is CASSYGAGHQPQHF. DNA for the CDR3: TGTGCCAGCAGTTACGGGGCCGGACATCAGCCCCAGCATTTT. This chain connects TRBV6-5 to TRBJ1-5, with D possibly matching TRBD1 (5 bases). This CDR3 spans 14 amino acids. Germline V CDR1 and CDR2: MNHEY, SVGAGI. With 2 bases removed from V and 5 bases from J, the gap between germline ends came to 10 bases.

The chain combines TRBV7-3 with TRBJ2-2; 13 nucleotides agree with TRBD2. After removal of 5 bases from V and 10 bases from J, the junction contained 7 bases not matched to a gene. The CDR3 runs to 15 residues. Germline lookup yields CDR1 SGHTA and CDR2 FQGTGA. CDR3 sequence (DNA): TGTGCCAGCAGCCGGACTAGCGGGGGATATGTGGAGCTGTTTTTT. This codes for CASSRTSGGYVELFF.

This clonotype was observed many times. The chain carries TRBV11-2 and TRBJ1-2; TRBD1 is a possible D gene (6 bases). V shed 5 bases and J shed 4 bases, with 20 bases lying between them. This CDR3 has 16 residues. CDR1 is SGHAT, CDR2 FQNNGV, per germline. The CDR3 bases are TGTGCCAGCAGCCAAGAGGGACACGGGCTAAGCTATGGCTACACCTTC. Its protein product is CASSQEGHGLSYGYTF.

This clonotype was observed many times. This chain uses TRBV6-1 with TRBJ1-1; D uncertain. The CDR3 contains 13 residues. CDR1 MNHNS and CDR2 SASEGT come from the germline V gene. V was shortened by 8 bases and J by 4 bases, with 14 bases between the two germline ends. The CDR3 DNA sequence: TGTGCCAGCGGCGGATTAGGTTTCACTGAAGCTTTCTTT. Protein sequence: CASGGLGFTEAFF.

In its sample, this clonotype was seen many times. The chain employs TRBV7-8 and TRBJ2-2, with D unclear. Trimming removed 3 bases from V and 0 bases from J, with 8 bases in between. Germline V gene sequence: CDR1 SGHVS, CDR2 FQNEAQ. There are 15 residues in the CDR3. CDR3 amino acids: CASSFYRSNTGELFF. The CDR3 DNA follows: TGTGCCAGCAGCTTCTACAGATCGAACACCGGGGAGCTGTTTTTT. Using reference TRBV7-8 and TRBJ2-2 for the parts outside the CDR3, the full variable domain is GAGVSQSPRYKVAKRGQDVALRCDPISGHVSLFWYQQALGQGPEFLTYFQNEAQLDKSGLPSDRFFAERPEGSVSTLKIQRTQQEDSAVYLCASSFYRSNTGELFFGEGSRLTVL.

In this sample, this clonotype turned up many times. CDR3 in DNA: TGTGCCAGCAGCTTAGTCTCGACGAATAAAGCTCCAGATACGCAGTATTTT. This sequence encodes CASSLVSTNKAPDTQYF. The chain carries TRBV11-2 and TRBJ2-3; D uncertain. V was trimmed by 1 base and J by 4 bases, leaving 18 bases between them. CDR1 and CDR2 (germline): SGHAT, FQNNGV. The CDR3 totals 17 residues.

Many counts were recorded for this clonotype. CDR3 protein: CASSLQTSRAETQYF. The CDR3 nucleotides read TGTGCCAGCAGCTTACAGACTAGCCGGGCGGAGACCCAGTACTTC. The V and J genes are TRBV11-2 and TRBJ2-5; TRBD2 matches at 7 bases. Looked up from germline, CDR1 is SGHAT and CDR2 is FQNNGV. V gave up 2 bases and J gave up 5 bases; unmatched junction bases: 8. The CDR3 sequence is 15 residues long.

In its sample, this clonotype was seen a few times. The J gene is TRBJ1-3, the V gene TRBV29-1; the D gene is possibly TRBD1 (6 bases). V dropped 5 bases and J dropped 0 bases, with 17 bases sitting between them. The germline V gene encodes CDR1 SQVTM and CDR2 ANQGSEA. The CDR3 has 16 residues. CDR3 region: CSVLGAAGASGNTIYF. CDR3 DNA sequence: TGCAGCGTTCTGGGGGCGGCGGGGGCCTCTGGAAACACCATATATTTT.

This clonotype was seen ten or more times. The chain couples TRBV6-1 to TRBJ1-2, with D maybe TRBD1 (6 bases). Trimming stripped 5 bases from V and 6 bases from J, with 16 bases between. This CDR3 is 14 amino acids long. From germline, CDR1 is MNHNS and CDR2 SASEGT. CDR3 amino acids: CASSLITGTDGYTF. CDR3 sequence (DNA): TGTGCCAGCAGTCTAATCACAGGGACCGATGGCTACACCTTC.

This clonotype was detected ten times or more. V and J are TRBV30 and TRBJ1-2; 9 bases fit TRBD1. Germline CDR1 GTSNPN, CDR2 SVGIG (reference sequence). The CDR3 consists of 13 residues. J was trimmed by 5 bases and V by 2 bases; bases with no gene match: 3. The CDR3 protein is CAWSPGTGYGYTF. CDR3 DNA sequence: TGTGCCTGGAGTCCTGGGACAGGGTATGGCTACACCTTC.

This clonotype was observed many times. The chain joins TRBV2 to TRBJ1-5; D gene ambiguous. Trimming removed 3 bases from V and 0 bases from J, with 21 bases in between. The germline V gene encodes CDR1 SNHLY and CDR2 FYNNEI. The CDR3 extends over 19 amino acids. The CDR3 here is CASSDGRVPTQYSNQPQHF. The CDR3, as DNA: TGTGCCAGCAGTGATGGTCGGGTACCGACGCAATATAGCAATCAGCCCCAGCATTTT.

This chain joins TRBV19 and TRBJ2-1; a possible D gene is TRBD2 (6 bases). Germline-derived CDR1 and CDR2 are LNHDA and SQIVND (reference sequence). This CDR3 comprises 16 residues. The V and J ends lost 3 bases and 7 bases respectively, with 19 bases between them. CDR3 bases: TGTGCCAGTAGTATCCCTTTGCAGACTAGGATGAATGAGCAGTTCTTC. Encoded protein: CASSIPLQTRMNEQFF.

V gene TRBV6-2 or TRBV6-3 combines with J gene TRBJ1-2; no clear D gene. Trimming removed 6 bases from V and 0 bases from J, with 8 bases in between. Per germline, CDR1 MNHEY and CDR2 SVGEGT. The CDR3 contains 13 residues. CDR3 loop: CASRDPANYGYTF. The CDR3 nucleotides read TGTGCCAGCAGGGACCCGGCTAACTATGGCTACACCTTC.

This clonotype has a count of ten or more. The V and J genes are TRBV27 and TRBJ1-5; unclear D gene. With 5 bases removed from V and 5 bases from J, the gap between germline ends came to 13 bases. Germline loops: CDR1 MNHEY, CDR2 SMNVEV (reference sequence). The CDR3 has 14 amino acids. CDR3 DNA sequence: TGTGCCAGCAGTCCCCGTGGACCCTATCAGCCCCAGCATTTT. Translation gives CASSPRGPYQPQHF.

This clonotype has ten or more counts. The chain uses TRBV13 and TRBJ2-7; D perhaps matches TRBD1 (5 bases). V was trimmed by 5 bases and J by 3 bases, leaving 17 bases between them. Germline V gene data show CDR1 as PRHDT and CDR2 as FYEKMQ (reference sequence). The CDR3 has 15 residues. The DNA of the CDR3 is TGTGCCAGCAGCCAGGCCGGCAGGGCCGGCTACGAGCAGTACTTC. Protein: CASSQAGRAGYEQYF.